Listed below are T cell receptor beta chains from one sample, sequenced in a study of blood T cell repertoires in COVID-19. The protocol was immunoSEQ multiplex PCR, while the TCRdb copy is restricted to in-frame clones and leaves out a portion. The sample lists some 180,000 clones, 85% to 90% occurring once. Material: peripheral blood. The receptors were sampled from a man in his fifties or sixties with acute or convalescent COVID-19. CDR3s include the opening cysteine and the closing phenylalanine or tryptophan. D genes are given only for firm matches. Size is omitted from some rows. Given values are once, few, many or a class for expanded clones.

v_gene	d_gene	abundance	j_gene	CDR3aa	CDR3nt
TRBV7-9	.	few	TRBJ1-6	CASSTQQDSPLHF	TGTGCCAGCAGCACCCAACAGGATTCACCCCTCCACTTT
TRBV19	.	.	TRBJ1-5	CASSIVIDQGQPQHF	TGTGCCAGTAGTATAGTCATCGATCAGGGACAGCCCCAGCATTTT
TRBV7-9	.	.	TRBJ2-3	CASSLALLGQHTDTQYF	TGTGCCAGCAGCTTAGCGCTACTGGGACAACACACAGATACGCAGTATTTT
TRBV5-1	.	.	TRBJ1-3	CASSPNLVRSGNTIYF	TGCGCCAGCAGCCCCAACCTCGTCAGGTCTGGAAACACCATATATTTT
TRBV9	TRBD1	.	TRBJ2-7	CASSVGDRFLYEQYF	TGTGCCAGCAGCGTAGGGGACAGGTTCTTATACGAGCAGTACTTC
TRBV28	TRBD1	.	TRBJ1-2	CASSTGGDNYGYTF	TGTGCCAGCAGCACAGGGGGCGATAACTATGGCTACACCTTC
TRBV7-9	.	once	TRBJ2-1	CASSLGSLDNEQFF	TGTGCCAGCAGCTTAGGTTCCCTAGACAATGAGCAGTTCTTC
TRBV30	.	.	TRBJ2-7	CAWGMGNEQYF	TGTGCCTGGGGTATGGGCAACGAGCAGTACTTC
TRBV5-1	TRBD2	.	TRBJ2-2	CASSGRLAGGSTGELFF	TGCGCCAGCAGCGGGCGACTAGCGGGAGGGAGCACCGGGGAGCTGTTTTTT
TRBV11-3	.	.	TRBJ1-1	CASSHTMNTEAFF	TGTGCCAGCAGCCACACAATGAACACTGAAGCTTTCTTT
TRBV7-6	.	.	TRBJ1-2	CASSLATAGANYGYTF	TGTGCCAGCAGCTTAGCGACGGCGGGGGCTAACTATGGCTACACCTTC
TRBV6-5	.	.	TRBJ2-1	CASTPGVEYNEQFF	TGTGCCAGCACCCCCGGGGTAGAGTACAATGAGCAGTTCTTC
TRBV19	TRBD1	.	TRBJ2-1	CASSMVSGGEQFF	TGTGCCAGTAGTATGGTCTCAGGGGGTGAGCAGTTCTTC
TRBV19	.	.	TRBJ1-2	CASSPLHQGSNYGYTF	TGTGCCAGTAGTCCACTTCACCAGGGATCTAACTATGGCTACACCTTC
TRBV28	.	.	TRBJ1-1	CASRRTGTPVQKAEAFF	TGTGCCAGCAGACGTACCGGGACACCCGTCCAGAAGGCTGAAGCTTTCTTT
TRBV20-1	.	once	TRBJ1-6	CSARELGALHF	TGCAGTGCTAGAGAACTCGGAGCTCTCCACTTT
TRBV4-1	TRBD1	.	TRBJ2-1	CASSHYGQGVTTPSYNEQFF	TGCGCCAGCAGCCATTATGGACAGGGGGTCACAACCCCATCCTACAATGAGCAGTTCTTC
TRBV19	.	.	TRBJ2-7	CASNTGYGGIYEQYF	TGTGCCAGTAACACAGGGTATGGGGGCATCTACGAGCAGTACTTC
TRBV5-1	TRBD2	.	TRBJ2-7	CASSLGTSGTFYEQYF	TGCGCCAGCAGCTTGGGGACTAGCGGGACGTTCTACGAGCAGTACTTC
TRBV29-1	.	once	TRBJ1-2	CSVGSNSRGYTF	TGCAGCGTTGGTTCGAATAGCCGAGGCTACACCTTC
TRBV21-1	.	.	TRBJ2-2	CASSNRGCLMNGELFF	TGTGCCAGCAGCAATAGGGGCTGTCTGATGAACGGGGAGCTGTTTTTT
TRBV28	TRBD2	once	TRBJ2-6	CASSLGGAGANVLTF	TGTGCCAGCAGTTTGGGGGGGGCTGGGGCCAACGTCCTGACTTTC
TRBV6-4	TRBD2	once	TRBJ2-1	CASSDSGELAGNNEQFF	TGTGCCAGCAGTGACTCTGGCGAGTTAGCGGGGAACAATGAGCAGTTCTTC
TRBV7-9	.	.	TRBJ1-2	CASSLVGGMSYGYTF	TGTGCCAGCAGCTTAGTTGGAGGGATGAGCTATGGCTACACCTTC
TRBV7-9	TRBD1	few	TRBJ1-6	CASSQDPPGQNSPLHF	TGTGCCAGCAGCCAGGACCCCCCGGGACAGAATTCACCCCTCCACTTT
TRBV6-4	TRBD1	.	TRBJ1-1	CASSDRTGGNTEAFF	TGTGCCAGCAGTGACCGGACAGGGGGCAACACTGAAGCTTTCTTT
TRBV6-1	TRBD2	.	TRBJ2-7	CASSEGGRAGEYEQYF	TGTGCCAGCAGTGAAGGAGGGCGAGCGGGAGAGTACGAGCAGTACTTC
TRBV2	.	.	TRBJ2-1	CASSPYREGEQFF	TGTGCCAGCAGTCCATACAGGGAGGGGGAGCAGTTCTTC
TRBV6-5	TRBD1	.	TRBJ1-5	CASTLTGDSNQPQHF	TGTGCCAGCACTTTGACAGGGGATAGCAATCAGCCCCAGCATTTT
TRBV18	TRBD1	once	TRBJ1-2	CASSPGTGDYGYTF	TGTGCCAGCTCACCAGGGACAGGGGACTATGGCTACACCTTC
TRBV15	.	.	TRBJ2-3	CATSLGPDTQYF	TGTGCCACCAGCTTGGGCCCGGATACGCAGTATTTT
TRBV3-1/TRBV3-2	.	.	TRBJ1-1	CASSQSFTEAFF	TGTGCCAGCAGCCAGAGTTTCACTGAAGCTTTCTTT
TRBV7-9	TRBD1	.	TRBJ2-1	CASSRGQGIMNEQFF	TGTGCCAGCAGCAGGGGACAGGGGATAATGAATGAGCAGTTCTTC
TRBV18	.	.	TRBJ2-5	CASSRGGSGETQYF	TGTGCCAGCTCAAGAGGGGGTTCGGGGGAGACCCAGTACTTC
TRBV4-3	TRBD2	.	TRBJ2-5	CASSQDHPGRSGGRETQYF	TGCGCCAGCAGCCAAGATCACCCGGGTCGCAGCGGGGGGCGTGAGACCCAGTACTTC
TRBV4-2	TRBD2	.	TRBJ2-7	CASSLGLAGVSEQYF	TGTGCCAGCAGCCTAGGACTAGCGGGAGTGTCTGAGCAGTACTTC
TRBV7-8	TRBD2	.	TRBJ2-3	CASSPRLAGDLTDTQYF	TGTGCCAGCAGCCCACGACTAGCGGGAGACCTCACAGATACGCAGTATTTT